This T cell receptor beta chain is from a study of T cells in localized non-small cell lung cancer. Overall study findings and caveats: Adjacent lung exhibited a median of approximately 59 among the 100 most abundant tumor clones. Of the tissues analyzed, uninvolved adjacent lung showed maximal T cell clonality, greater than tumor.

With regard to this clone: Its specificity is unknown.

The V gene's germline CDR1 is SNHLY and CDR2 FYNNEI. This CDR3 region has 13 residues. V lost 7 bases to trimming and J lost 6 bases; unmatched junction nucleotides: 5. Some clones are missing from TCRdb's copy, which holds only in-frame ones; the method was immunoSEQ multiplex PCR. The data contain 20,000 or so clones, about 90% of them singletons. The sequence came from a male donor aged 60 or over with stage I squamous cell lung carcinoma. Sequencing used peripheral blood, obtained before any cancer treatment. The chain links TRBV2 to TRBJ2-1; 8 bases are a match to TRBD2. CDR3 sequence: CASTSRGGNEQFF. CDR3 DNA sequence: TGTGCCAGCACCTCCCGGGGGGGCAATGAGCAGTTCTTC.